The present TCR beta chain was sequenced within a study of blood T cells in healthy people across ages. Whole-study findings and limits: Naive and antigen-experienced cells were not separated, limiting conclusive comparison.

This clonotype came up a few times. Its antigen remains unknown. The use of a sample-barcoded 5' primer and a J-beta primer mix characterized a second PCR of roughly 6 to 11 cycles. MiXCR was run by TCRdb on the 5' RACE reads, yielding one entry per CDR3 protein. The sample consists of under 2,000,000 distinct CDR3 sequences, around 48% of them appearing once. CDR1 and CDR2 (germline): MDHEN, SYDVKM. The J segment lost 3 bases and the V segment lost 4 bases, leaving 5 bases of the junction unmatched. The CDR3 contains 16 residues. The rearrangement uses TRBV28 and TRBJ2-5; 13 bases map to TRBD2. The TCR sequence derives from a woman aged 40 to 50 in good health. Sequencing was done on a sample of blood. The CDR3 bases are TGTGCCAGCAGTTCGGGACTAGCGGGGTTGGAAGAGACCCAGTACTTC. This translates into CASSSGLAGLEETQYF.